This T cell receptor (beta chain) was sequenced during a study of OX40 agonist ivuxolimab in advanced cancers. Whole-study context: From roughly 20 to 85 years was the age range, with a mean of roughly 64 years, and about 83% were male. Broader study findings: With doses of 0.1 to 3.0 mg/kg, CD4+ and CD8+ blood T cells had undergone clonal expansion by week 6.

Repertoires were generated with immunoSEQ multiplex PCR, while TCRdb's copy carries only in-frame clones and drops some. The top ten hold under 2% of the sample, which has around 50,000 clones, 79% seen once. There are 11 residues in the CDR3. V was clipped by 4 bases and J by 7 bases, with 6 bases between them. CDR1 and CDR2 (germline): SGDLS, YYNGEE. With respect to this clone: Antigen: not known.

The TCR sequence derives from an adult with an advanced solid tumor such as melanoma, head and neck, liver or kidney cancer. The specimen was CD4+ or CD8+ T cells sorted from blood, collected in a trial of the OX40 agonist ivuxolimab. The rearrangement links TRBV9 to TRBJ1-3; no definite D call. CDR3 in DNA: TGTGCCAGCAGCCTGGGTAACACCATATATTTT. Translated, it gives CASSLGNTIYF.